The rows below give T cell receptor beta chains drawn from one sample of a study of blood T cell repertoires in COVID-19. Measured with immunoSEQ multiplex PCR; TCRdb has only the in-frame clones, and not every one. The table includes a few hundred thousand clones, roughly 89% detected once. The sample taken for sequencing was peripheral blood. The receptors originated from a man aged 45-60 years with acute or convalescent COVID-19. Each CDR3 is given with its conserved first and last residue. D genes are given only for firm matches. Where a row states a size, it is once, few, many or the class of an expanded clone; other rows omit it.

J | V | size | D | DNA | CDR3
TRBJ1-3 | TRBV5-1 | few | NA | TGCGCCAGCAGCTTGAGTGACACCCAAGGGGACACCATATATTTT | CASSLSDTQGDTIYF
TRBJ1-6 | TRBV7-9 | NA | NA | TGTGCCAGCAGCTTACCCGGGGGAGCGCCCCTCCACTTT | CASSLPGGAPLHF
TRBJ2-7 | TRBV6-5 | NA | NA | TGTGCCAGCAGTTACAAGAGGGGGATGAGCTCCTACGAGCAGTACTTC | CASSYKRGMSSYEQYF
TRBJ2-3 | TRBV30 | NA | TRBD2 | TGTGCCTGGAGTGGGACTAGCGGCACAGATACGCAGTATTTT | CAWSGTSGTDTQYF
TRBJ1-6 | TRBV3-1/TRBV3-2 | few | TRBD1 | TGTGCCAGCTTAGGGACAGGGGCCGGATCACCCCTCCACTTT | CASLGTGAGSPLHF
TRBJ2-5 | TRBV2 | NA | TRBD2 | TGTGCCAGCAGTGTGGCCGGGGGGGTAGAGACCCAGTACTTC | CASSVAGGVETQYF
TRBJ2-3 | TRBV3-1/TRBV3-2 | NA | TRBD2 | TGTGCCAGCAGCGTCCTAGCGGGGGGGACAGATACGCAGTATTTT | CASSVLAGGTDTQYF
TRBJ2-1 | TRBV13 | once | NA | TGTGCCAGCAGCTTAAGCGGGACACCAAAAGACAATGAGCAGTTCTTC | CASSLSGTPKDNEQFF
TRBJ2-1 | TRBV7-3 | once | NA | TGTGCCAGCAGCTCTCGGGAACCGTATGAGCAGTTCTTC | CASSSREPYEQFF
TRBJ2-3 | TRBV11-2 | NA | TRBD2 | TGTGCCAGCAGCTTAATGGAGCGGGGGCCCCGGACAGATACGCAGTATTTT | CASSLMERGPRTDTQYF
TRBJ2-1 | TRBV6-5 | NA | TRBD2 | TGTGCCAGCAGCGGGACTAGCGGGGCCGACAATGAGCAGTTCTTC | CASSGTSGADNEQFF
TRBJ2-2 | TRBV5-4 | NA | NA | TGTGCCAGCGCCATAGGCCAGGGGATCACCGGGGAGCTGTTTTTT | CASAIGQGITGELFF
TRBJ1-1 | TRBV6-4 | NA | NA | TGTGCCAGGACCCCTAGGGGTCTCATGAACACTGAAGCTTTCTTT | CARTPRGLMNTEAFF
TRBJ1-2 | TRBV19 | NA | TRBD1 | TGTGCCAGTAGTCCCCCAGGGGGCTTCGGATATGGCTACACCTTC | CASSPPGGFGYGYTF
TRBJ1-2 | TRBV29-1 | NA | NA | TGCAGCGTTGACGACTATGGCTACACCTTC | CSVDDYGYTF
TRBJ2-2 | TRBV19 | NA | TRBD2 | TGTGCCAGTATGGGTAGCGGGGGCCCGGGGGAGCTGTTTTTT | CASMGSGGPGELFF
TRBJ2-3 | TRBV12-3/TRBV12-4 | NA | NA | TGTGCCAGCTTGAGTCTATCCGATACGCAGTATTTT | CASLSLSDTQYF
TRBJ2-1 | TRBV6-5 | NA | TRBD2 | TGTGCCAGCGGGGGGGTAGGAACCAAGCAGTTCTTC | CASGGVGTKQFF
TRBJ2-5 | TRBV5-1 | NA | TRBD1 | TGCGCCAGCAGCACCTCCACGACAGGGCTAAAGACCCAGTACTTC | CASSTSTTGLKTQYF
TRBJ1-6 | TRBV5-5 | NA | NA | TGTGCCAGCAGCACCCACAGGGTCCCCTATAATTCACCCCTCCACTTT | CASSTHRVPYNSPLHF
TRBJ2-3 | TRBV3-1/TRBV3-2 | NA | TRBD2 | TGTGCCAGCAGCGACGGACTAGCAACAAATACGCAGTATTTT | CASSDGLATNTQYF
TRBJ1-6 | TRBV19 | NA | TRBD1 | TGTGCCAGTAAGAGGGAACAGGGGCTCAATAATTCACCCCTCCACTTT | CASKREQGLNNSPLHF
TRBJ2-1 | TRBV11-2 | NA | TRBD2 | TGTGCCAGCAGCTTAAGCCTAGCGGGGGCCTACAATGAGCAGTTCTTC | CASSLSLAGAYNEQFF
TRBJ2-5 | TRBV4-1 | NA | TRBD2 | TGCGCCAGCAGCCAGGGCGGGGGGCAAGAGACCCAGTACTTC | CASSQGGGQETQYF
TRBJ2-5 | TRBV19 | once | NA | TGTGCCAGTAAAAGAGGCAGGGGAGGGGGGGAGACCCAGTACTTC | CASKRGRGGGETQYF
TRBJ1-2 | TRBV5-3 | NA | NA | TGTGCCAGAAGCCCAAGAGGGGGGGGCCTTATCTATGGCTACACCTTC | CARSPRGGGLIYGYTF
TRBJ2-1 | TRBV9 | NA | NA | TGTGCCAGCAGCGCTCCCCCCGGGAGTTTTCCGGATGAGCAGTTCTTC | CASSAPPGSFPDEQFF
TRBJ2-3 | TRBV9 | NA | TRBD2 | TGTGCCAGCAGCGTACACCATAGCGGGGGGACAGATACGCAGTATTTT | CASSVHHSGGTDTQYF